This T cell receptor beta chain appears in the sequencing data of a study of PD-1 blockade in classical Hodgkin lymphoma (dated by TCRdb to 2018 to 2021). Broadly, across the study: Nivolumab dosing was 3 mg/kg intravenously every 2 weeks, continuing until either disease progression or unacceptable toxicity. The study used TCR beta sequencing and CyTOF to define a peripheral blood immune signature of response to PD-1 blockade in classical Hodgkin lymphoma.

A word on this clone: Its antigen remains unidentified. One base away there is no much larger clone; base qualities are not given.

Genomic DNA was isolated using the Qiagen DNeasy kit from unsorted PBMCs as well as from negatively selected CD4+ and CD8+ fractions. Using primers that anneal to V and J segments, immunoSEQ multiplex PCR amplified the TCR beta CDR3 regions. A synthetic immune receptor repertoire was used to minimize amplification bias, and remaining bias was computationally removed after sequencing. Processing in the source paper ran as follows. Custom Python scripts were used to quantify repertoire diversity as the Shannon entropy index. Unsorted, CD4+ and CD8+ repertoires were analyzed separately, except in combined analyses where CD4+ and CD8+ sequences were merged in silico. Clonal expansion was defined as at least a 2-fold frequency increase after treatment relative to C1D1, with a pseudocount of 0.5 for undetected baseline clones. Singleton clones were defined as clones with 0 or 1 copy at C1D1, and non-singleton clones were defined as clones with 2 or more copies. Clones expanded in unsorted samples were assigned a CD4+, CD8+ or unknown annotation through matching of protein sequences in sorted samples from the same patient. Wilcoxon tests on paired samples were used to test changes in diversity from C1D1 to C4D1. The source is immuneACCESS, and TCRdb retained only in-frame sequences with V and J called. Part of the clones is not carried over; for the studies checked, unresolved V genes explain less than half of this, and the remainder is unexplained. V and J calls and clone size are copied from that table; D and trimming were computed from the DNA. This sample comprises approximately 96,000 clones, about 92% of them detected only once. Roughly 2.1% of the sample goes to the ten largest clones.

V loses 8 bases at its end and J loses 2 bases; junction bases beyond the gene matches: 4. Including cysteine and phenylalanine, the CDR3 has 14 amino acids. Just CDR3 DNA is preserved here, 42 bases in frame from base 1. In the germline V gene, CDR1 corresponds to SNHLY and CDR2 to FYNNEI. The time point tag for this specimen amounts to: cycle 4 day 1 (C4D1), after more than five weeks of nivolumab. Relapse after autologous stem cell transplantation had occurred in all trial patients, and cohorts A, B and C were distinguished by prior brentuximab vedotin exposure. A total of about 51 patients with relapsed/refractory classical Hodgkin lymphoma made up the trial cohort, and each patient's best overall response was complete response, partial response or progressive disease. Single-agent nivolumab was administered to trial patients in the multi-cohort phase II CheckMate 205 trial. An independent review committee assessed best overall response by applying the 2007 International Working Group response criteria. PBMCs from the trial were collected at three points: immediately before nivolumab initiation (C1D1), and during therapy at cycle 2 day 1 and cycle 4 day 1. Peripheral blood was collected in 8 mL Vacutainer Cell Preparation Tubes, from which PBMCs were isolated by centrifugation and then cryopreserved.

Summary of the overall study and its limitations: The study covered only a single clinical trial cohort, and the causes of the repertoire differences, possibly disease activity or prior therapy, were still not defined. Lower diversity was seen in patients whose nivolumab began less than 1 year after ASCT, and these patients were left out of later analyses so that immune reconstitution would not confound the results. CD4+ but not CD8+ TCR diversity rose significantly by C4D1 (p=0.0027 vs p=0.16), most apparent in complete responders (p=0.02). Baseline TCR diversity was reported as lower in newly diagnosed patients than in healthy donors, and lower still in relapsed/refractory patients. Baseline diversity similar to that of newly diagnosed patients was observed in trial patients achieving complete response, whereas significantly lower diversity was observed in partial responders and progressors.

The receptor's source is a human donor with classical Hodgkin lymphoma. The V gene is TRBV2 and the J gene is TRBJ2-7; 12 of the junction bases match TRBD2. Sequences were derived from peripheral blood mononuclear cells (PBMCs), sampled before the fourth cycle of nivolumab. The nucleotide sequence is given as TGTGCCAGCCGAGGACTAGCGGGACCCTACGAGCAGTACTTC. It codes for CASRGLAGPYEQYF. This CDR3, with the reference TRBV2 and TRBJ2-7 proteins standing in past its ends, gives the full variable domain EPEVTQTPSHQVTQMGQEVILRCVPISNHLYFYWYRQILGQKVEFLVSFYNNEISEKSEIFDDQFSVERPDGSNFTLKIRSTKLEDSAMYFCASRGLAGPYEQYFGPGTRLTVT.